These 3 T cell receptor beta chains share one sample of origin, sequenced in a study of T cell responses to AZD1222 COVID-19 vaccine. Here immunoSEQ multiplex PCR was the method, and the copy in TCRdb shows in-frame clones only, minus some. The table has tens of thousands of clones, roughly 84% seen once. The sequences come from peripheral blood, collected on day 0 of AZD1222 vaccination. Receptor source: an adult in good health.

CDR3 sequence: CASRPSGPLYEQYV. As DNA, the CDR3 is TGTGCCAGCAGACCGTCCGGGCCCCTCTACGAGCAGTACGTC. This chain links TRBV28 with TRBJ2-7; D uncertain. CDR3 length: 14 amino acids. Trimming took off 6 bases at V and 3 bases at J, with 15 bases between the two ends. Germline CDR1 reads MDHEN; CDR2 reads SYDVKM.

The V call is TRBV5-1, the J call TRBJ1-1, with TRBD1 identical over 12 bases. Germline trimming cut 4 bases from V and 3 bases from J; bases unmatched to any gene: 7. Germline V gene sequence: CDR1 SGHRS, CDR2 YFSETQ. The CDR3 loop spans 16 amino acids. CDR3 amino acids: CASSRGTGGAYTEAFF. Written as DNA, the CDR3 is TGCGCCAGCAGCAGAGGGACAGGGGGCGCTTACACTGAAGCTTTCTTT.

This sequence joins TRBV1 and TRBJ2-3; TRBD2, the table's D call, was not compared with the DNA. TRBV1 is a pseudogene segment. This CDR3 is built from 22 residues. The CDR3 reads CTSSQECLGLAGSPSSTDTQYF. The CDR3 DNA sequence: TGCACCAGCAGCCAAGAGTGTTTGGGACTAGCGGGGTCACCCTCTAGCACAGATACGCAGTATTTT.